Each of the 5 T cell receptor beta chains below was sequenced from the same sample in a study of early T cells in non-severe SARS-CoV-2 infection (dated by TCRdb to the early 2020s). Library construction relied on 5' RACE. Instrument on record: NextSeq 500. The public reads were run again by TCRdb, first through fastp at Q25 and then through MiXCR, and only productive beta chains were kept. Every distinct CDR3 protein forms one entry, paired with its most common genes and DNA. The sample table contains fewer than 80,000 distinct CDR3 sequences; only one count was recorded for about 9% of them. Of the sample, about 5.6% falls within the top ten clones. The material sequenced was whole blood. These receptor sequences come from an adult who was a healthcare worker with PCR-confirmed SARS-CoV-2 infection or an uninfected control (not recorded which).

This clonotype rates as medium-sized. This chain uses TRBV20-1 with TRBJ2-7, with 10 bases that match TRBD2. Germline V gene lookup returns CDR1 DFQATT and CDR2 SNEGSKA (reference sequence). CDR3 size: 13 residues. Trimming cost V 5 bases and J 5 bases; bases outside gene matches: 6. The CDR3 nucleotides are TGCAGTGCTGGGGGGCTAGCGGGAGACGAGCAGTACTTC. Encoded protein: CSAGGLAGDEQYF.

The chain employs TRBV20-1 and TRBJ1-5; D not certain. The CDR3 runs 13 residues. Germline assignment: CDR1 DFQATT and CDR2 SNEGSKA (reference sequence). The CDR3 DNA reads as TGCAGCACAATGCGGACGAGCAATCAGCCCCAGCATTTT. Protein sequence: CSTMRTSNQPQHF.

V and J are TRBV5-4 and TRBJ1-1; no clear D. Trimming removed 2 bases at V and 1 base at J, with 9 bases between. From germline, CDR1 is SGHNT and CDR2 YYREEE (reference sequence). There are 14 residues in the CDR3. In DNA form, the CDR3 reads TGTGCCAGCAGCTTCAGTACGGGGAACACTGAAGCTTTCTTT. Its protein product is CASSFSTGNTEAFF.

This clonotype appeared many times. The chain is built from TRBV27 and TRBJ2-5, with 9 bases fitting TRBD1. From germline, CDR1 is MNHEY and CDR2 SMNVEV (reference sequence). V was pared by 3 bases and J by 5 bases, with 7 bases of the junction left unmatched. The CDR3 totals 15 residues. The CDR3 region is CASSFTGGRGETQYF. The DNA of the CDR3 is TGTGCCAGCAGTTTTACAGGGGGCCGTGGGGAGACCCAGTACTTC.

The gene calls are TRBV20-1 and TRBJ1-2; 8 bases align to TRBD1. The length of the CDR3 is 12 residues. The ends lost 6 bases at V and 7 bases at J; junction bases unmatched: 7. The germline V gene encodes CDR1 DFQATT and CDR2 SNEGSKA (reference sequence). CDR3 nucleotides: TGCAGTGCCCGCCCGGACAGGGTTGGCTACACCTTC. Encoded protein: CSARPDRVGYTF.